Below are 22 T cell receptor beta chains sequenced from a single sample in a study of T-cell reconstitution after alpha-beta-depleted transplantation in children. During its preparation, the TCRbeta library received unique molecular identifiers. TCRdb reanalysed the PCR reads using MiXCR and keeps one entry per CDR3 protein. The table lists some 500,000 distinct CDR3 sequences, 30% to 35% of them singletons. Sample: PBMCs from the stem cell graft donor, taken from the stem cell graft. The receptors here all came from a human donor who donated a stem cell graft to a child with aplastic anemia.

The J gene is TRBJ1-2, the V gene TRBV29-1, with 7 bases aligning to TRBD1. The germline CDR1 and CDR2 sequences are SQVTM and ANQGSEA. The CDR3 totals 14 residues. Unmatched junction bases numbered 6, after V lost 2 bases and J lost 3 bases. The CDR3 DNA reads as TGCAGCGTTGAAAAAGGGACAGATTACTATGGCTACACCTTC. Translating it yields CSVEKGTDYYGYTF. Variable domain in full (rest from reference TRBV29-1 and TRBJ1-2): SAVISQKPSRDICQRGTSLTIQCQVDSQVTMMFWYRQQPGQSLTLIATANQGSEATYESGFVIDKFPISRPNLTFSTLTVSNMSPEDSSIYLCSVEKGTDYYGYTFGSGTRLTVV.

The CDR3 bases are TGTGCCAGCAGTTTAAACAGGGGGCAAGGGGAAAAACTGTTTTTT. Its translation is CASSLNRGQGEKLFF. The chain links TRBV28 to TRBJ1-4; 9 bases align to TRBD1. CDR3 length equals 15 residues. J gave up 8 bases and V 2 bases, and 6 bases lay outside the gene matches. Germline V gene data show CDR1 as MDHEN and CDR2 as SYDVKM.

The rearrangement links TRBV6-2 or TRBV6-3 to TRBJ2-1; 8 nucleotides align to TRBD2. Trimming removed 6 bases from V and 8 bases from J; junction bases left unmatched: 6. The germline V gene encodes CDR1 MNHEY and CDR2 SVGEGT. This CDR3 has 13 residues. DNA for the CDR3: TGTGCCAGCAGCCCAGGGACTAGGTATGAGCAGTTCTTC. Translation gives CASSPGTRYEQFF.

This sequence joins TRBV5-1 and TRBJ1-4; the D gene is possibly TRBD1 (6 bases). CDR3 size: 17 residues. Germline CDR1 is SGHRS and CDR2 is YFSETQ. V was cut by 0 bases and J by 0 bases, with 12 bases left in between. Here the CDR3 DNA reads TGCGCCAGCAGCTTGGACTACCAGGGGACAACTAATGAAAAACTGTTTTTT. As protein: CASSLDYQGTTNEKLFF.

This clonotype has just a few counts. V gene TRBV20-1 combines with J gene TRBJ1-1, with TRBD1 as a possible D gene (6 bases). Germline assignment: CDR1 DFQATT and CDR2 SNEGSKA (reference sequence). The CDR3 runs 14 residues. The germline V and J ends were trimmed by 0 bases and 4 bases, with 12 bases remaining between them. CDR3 sequence: CSARDQGFGTEAFF. CDR3 nucleotides: TGCAGTGCTAGAGATCAGGGGTTTGGCACTGAAGCTTTCTTT.

CDR3 in DNA: TGTGCCATCAGTGAGTCAACCCTTAGCAATCAGCCCCAGCATTTT. Translating it yields CAISESTLSNQPQHF. The chain recombines TRBV10-3 with TRBJ1-5; D unclear. Germline loops: CDR1 ENHRY, CDR2 SYGVKD. The CDR3 runs 15 residues. With 0 bases removed from V and 0 bases from J, the gap between germline ends came to 6 bases.

The chain carries TRBV20-1 and TRBJ1-1, with D uncertain. The V end was cut by 1 base, the J end by 0 bases, with 6 bases between. There are 13 residues in the CDR3. CDR1 is DFQATT and CDR2 is SNEGSKA in the germline V gene (reference sequence). CDR3 bases: TGCAGTGCTAGAGTGGATATGAACACTGAAGCTTTCTTT. Protein sequence: CSARVDMNTEAFF.

This chain links TRBV5-1 with TRBJ2-3; 12 bases line up with TRBD2. With 3 bases clipped from V and 0 bases from J, the junction kept 5 bases outside the gene matches. The CDR3 runs to 17 residues. Per the germline V gene, CDR1 is SGHRS and CDR2 is YFSETQ. CDR3: CASSYAGTSGSTDTQYF. The CDR3 nucleotides are TGCGCCAGCAGCTACGCCGGGACTAGCGGGAGCACAGATACGCAGTATTTT.

This clonotype appeared a few times. The V gene is TRBV29-1, the J gene TRBJ2-5; the D gene could be TRBD1 or TRBD2 (6 bases each). This CDR3 spans 14 amino acids. V lost 2 bases and J lost 4, with 14 bases in between. Germline V CDR1 and CDR2: SQVTM, ANQGSEA. The DNA for the CDR3 is TGCAGCGTTGAAACCGTACAGGGAGGAGAGACCCAGTACTTC. Its protein is CSVETVQGGETQYF.

The V gene is TRBV7-2, the J gene TRBJ2-7; possibly TRBD1 for D (5 bases). This CDR3 has 11 residues. The V and J ends lost 2 bases and 6 bases respectively, with 5 bases between them. Germline CDR1 SGHTA, CDR2 FQGNSA. CDR3 sequence reads: CASSLRGEQYF. The CDR3 nucleotides read TGTGCCAGCAGCTTAAGGGGCGAGCAGTACTTC.

This clonotype has more than one count but fewer than ten. The chain links TRBV20-1 to TRBJ2-7; D uncertain. This CDR3 has 16 amino acids. V lost 0 bases and J lost 7, with 22 bases in between. Germline V lookup: CDR1 DFQATT, CDR2 SNEGSKA (reference sequence). CDR3 bases: TGCAGTGCTAGAGATTTTAGGGTTGGGCCAACGGGTGAGCAGTACTTC. Protein: CSARDFRVGPTGEQYF.

Only a few counts were recorded for this clonotype. The V gene is TRBV12-3 or TRBV12-4, the J gene TRBJ2-7, with 9 bases matching TRBD1. The ends lost 4 bases at V and 3 bases at J; junction bases unmatched: 13. This CDR3 region has 17 residues. The CDR3 sequence: CASSSPRLDRGFYEQYF. The CDR3 bases are TGTGCCAGCAGTTCCCCCAGATTGGACAGGGGATTCTACGAGCAGTACTTC.

The chain has TRBV15 and TRBJ2-7; 8 bases map to TRBD1. Germline trimming cut 1 base from V and 4 bases from J; bases unmatched to any gene: 9. This CDR3 region has 16 residues. From germline, CDR1 is LNHNV and CDR2 YYDKDF (reference sequence). CDR3 bases: TGTGCCACCAGCAGAGCTACCGGGACAGGCTCTTACGAGCAGTACTTC. Translation: CATSRATGTGSYEQYF.

This chain links TRBV2 with TRBJ1-6; TRBD1 is a possible D gene (5 bases). Germline assignment: CDR1 SNHLY and CDR2 FYNNEI. Trimming took off 5 bases at V and 8 bases at J, with 10 bases between the two ends. The length of the CDR3 is 13 residues. The CDR3 DNA reads TGTGCCAGCAGTATCGGGGCTGATTCACCCCTCCACTTT. Protein sequence: CASSIGADSPLHF.

The chain carries TRBV4-1 and TRBJ2-2; TRBD2 aligns across 15 bases. This CDR3 is built from 18 residues. Germline lookup yields CDR1 MGHRA and CDR2 YSYEKL. V shed 4 bases and J 6 bases; nucleotides not matched to a gene: 9. CDR3 sequence (DNA): TGCGCCAGCAGCCCTGCTGGACTAGCGGGAGGGTACGCCGGGGAGCTGTTTTTT. Protein: CASSPAGLAGGYAGELFF.

J is TRBJ1-1 and V is TRBV13; D may be TRBD1 (6 bases). The ends were cut back, 4 bases at V and 5 bases at J, with 8 bases in the middle. The length of the CDR3 is 12 residues. CDR1 is PRHDT, CDR2 FYEKMQ, per germline (reference sequence). Here the CDR3 reads CASSSGVTEAFF. DNA for the CDR3: TGTGCCAGCAGCTCAGGGGTTACTGAAGCTTTCTTT.

This sequence joins TRBV7-2 and TRBJ2-7; D is unclear. V lost 1 base and J 2 bases, leaving 12 bases between the germline ends. Per germline, CDR1 SGHTA and CDR2 FQGNSA. This CDR3 contains 15 residues. The CDR3 sequence: CASSLEGIWPYEQYV. CDR3 DNA sequence: TGTGCCAGCAGCTTAGAAGGGATTTGGCCCTACGAGCAGTACGTC.

This clonotype has a count of ten or more. V usage is TRBV7-9 and J usage is TRBJ1-5; D not certain. Germline V gives CDR1 SEHNR, CDR2 FQNEAQ (reference sequence). CDR3 length: 14 residues. The ends were cut back, 6 bases at V and 1 base at J, with 10 bases in the middle. CDR3 sequence: CASSLVGSNQPQHF. The CDR3 nucleotides are TGTGCCAGCAGTTTGGTCGGGAGCAATCAGCCCCAGCATTTT.

The V and J genes are TRBV6-1 and TRBJ1-1; TRBD1 agrees at 9 bases. The CDR3 has 14 residues. The J segment lost 6 bases and the V segment lost 7 bases, leaving 9 bases of the junction unmatched. CDR1 and CDR2 (germline): MNHNS, SASEGT. DNA for the CDR3: TGTGCCAGCATTCGGGACAGGGTTCTGGCTGAAGCTTTCTTT. Translating gives CASIRDRVLAEAFF.

This clonotype has just a few counts. This CDR3 is CASSQRGLAAYEQYF. The CDR3 DNA reads TGTGCCAGCAGCCAGAGGGGGCTAGCGGCCTACGAGCAGTACTTC. The J gene is TRBJ2-7, the V gene TRBV3-1, with D perhaps being TRBD1 or TRBD2 (7 bases each). V was trimmed by 3 bases and J by 2 bases, leaving 14 bases between them. Germline assignment: CDR1 LGHDT and CDR2 YNNKEL (reference sequence). The CDR3 runs to 15 residues.

CDR3 sequence: CASSLSGVLQETQYF. The CDR3 DNA is TGTGCCAGCAGCTTAAGCGGCGTTCTACAAGAGACCCAGTACTTC. This chain links TRBV7-3 with TRBJ2-5; no reliable D call. Germline CDR1 and CDR2: SGHTA and FQGTGA. The CDR3 runs to 15 residues. Trimming shortened V by 1 base and J by 2 bases, and 11 bases separated the two germline ends. The entire variable domain, with the rest obtained from reference TRBV7-3 and TRBJ2-5, is as follows: GAGVSQTPSNKVTEKGKYVELRCDPISGHTALYWYRQSLGQGPEFLIYFQGTGAADDSGLPNDRFFAVRPEGSVSTLKIQRTERGDSAVYLCASSLSGVLQETQYFGPGTRLLVL.

The V call is TRBV7-9, the J call TRBJ1-2; D ambiguous. Germline loops: CDR1 SEHNR, CDR2 FQNEAQ (reference sequence). This CDR3 spans 14 amino acids. V was cut by 3 bases and J by 5 bases, with 13 bases left in between. CDR3 sequence reads: CASSFGDRPYGYTF. The CDR3 DNA reads TGTGCCAGCAGCTTTGGCGACCGACCGTATGGCTACACCTTC.